One T cell receptor (beta chain) is described in this entry. TCRdb reanalysed the RT-PCR reads using MiXCR and keeps one entry per CDR3 protein. The table records about 680,000 distinct CDR3 sequences, 12% to 15% of them present only once. The CDR3 extends over 15 amino acids. In germline, CDR1 is LGHDT, CDR2 YNNKEL (reference sequence). The junction had 10 bases not matched to a gene; V was cut back by 5 bases and J by 5 bases. The source material was memory CD4+ T cells from blood. The genes are TRBV3-1 and TRBJ2-7; 9 nucleotides line up with TRBD1. This TCR derives from a female donor in good health, serving as a healthy control. CDR3 sequence: CASSAPGTGTNEQYF. CDR3 DNA: TGTGCCAGCAGCGCTCCCGGGACAGGGACAAACGAGCAGTACTTC.